The sample holds one count of the clone carrying this TCR beta chain. Trimming took off 4 bases at V and 3 bases at J, with 13 bases between the two ends. CDR1 and CDR2 (germline): SGHNT, YENEEA. The CDR3 is 14 amino acids. This sample was taken from a study of OX40 agonist ivuxolimab in advanced cancers. Study-level background: Hepatocellular carcinoma, melanoma, renal cell or head and neck cancer affected the dose-escalation patients. Age averaged around 54 years (range roughly 23 to 79), and 80% to 90% were male.

TCRdb's copy holds only in-frame clones and misses some; the assay was immunoSEQ multiplex PCR. The sample lists over 65,000 clones; approximately 90% were seen once. The starting material was CD4+ or CD8+ T cells sorted from blood, obtained in a trial of the OX40 agonist ivuxolimab. This sequence was found in an adult with an advanced solid tumor such as melanoma, head and neck, liver or kidney cancer. The chain joins TRBV11-3 to TRBJ2-7, with D maybe TRBD1 (6 bases). The CDR3 DNA is TGTGCCAGCAGCTCCCGGGACAACCTCTACGAGCAGTACTTC. Protein product: CASSSRDNLYEQYF.